This T cell receptor beta chain is drawn from a study of T-cell memory formation after mild COVID-19. Study observations and caveats: Clones that contracted clustered mainly in CM and EM if CD4+ and in EMRA if CD8+.

Each CDR3 protein is one row after TCRdb ran MiXCR on the 5' RACE reads. The sample holds hundreds of thousands of distinct CDR3 sequences, roughly a fifth seen once. CDR1 and CDR2 from the germline V gene are LNHDA and SQIVND (reference sequence). This CDR3 region has 14 residues. V gave up 9 bases and J gave up 4 bases; unmatched junction bases: 6. A word on this clonotype: The target antigen is unknown.

This chain connects TRBV19 to TRBJ2-2; 9 positions match TRBD1. The source is a man aged 18 to 30 who had mild COVID-19 (a few samples of this study predate the infection). Cell type and time point are not known. The sample consisted of PBMCs or a T cell subset sorted from them (not recorded which). CDR3 sequence (DNA): TGTGCCAGAGTACAGGGGGCGATCACCGGGGAGCTGTTTTTT. The encoded protein is CARVQGAITGELFF.